This TCR beta chain was identified in a study of blood T cell repertoires in COVID-19. Participant reports of clinical history set cohort assignment. This CDR3 contains 14 residues. Germline V gene data show CDR1 as SGDLS and CDR2 as YYNGEE. Trimming removed 1 base from V and 4 bases from J, with 11 bases in between. Source study methods: Amplifying reference gene primers gave estimates of nucleated cell counts. Clones were sequenced by immunoSEQ multiplex PCR, and TCRdb holds only the in-frame ones, with some missing. The V and J calls and clone size were taken over from that table, and D and trimming were inferred from the DNA. The data hold 230,000 or so clones, with 70% to 90% observed a single time.

The V call is TRBV9, the J call TRBJ1-2; no firm D call. Sequencing was carried out using PBMCs or T cells enriched from blood (not recorded which). This receptor was identified in a woman in her forties or fifties with acute COVID-19. In DNA, the CDR3 is TGTGCCAGCAGCGTATCTAGCGGGAGCTATGGCTACACCTTC. Residues: CASSVSSGSYGYTF. Complete variable domain (other parts from reference TRBV9 and TRBJ1-2): DSGVTQTPKHLITATGQRVTLRCSPRSGDLSVYWYQQSLDQGLQFLIQYYNGEERAKGNILERFSAQQFPDLHSELNLSSLELGDSALYFCASSVSSGSYGYTFGSGTRLTVV.